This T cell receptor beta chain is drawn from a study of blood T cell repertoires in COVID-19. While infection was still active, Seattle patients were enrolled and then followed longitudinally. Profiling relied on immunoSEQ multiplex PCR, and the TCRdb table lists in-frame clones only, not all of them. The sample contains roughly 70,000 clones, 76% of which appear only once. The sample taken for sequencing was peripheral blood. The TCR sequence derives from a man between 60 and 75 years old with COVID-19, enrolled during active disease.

CDR3 protein: CACLQGIGGYTF. In nucleotides, the CDR3 is TGTGCCTGCCTTCAGGGGATAGGTGGCTACACCTTC. The V gene is TRBV2, the J gene TRBJ1-2; D is possibly TRBD1 (6 bases). CDR1 and CDR2 (germline): SNHLY, FYNNEI. The CDR3 extends over 12 amino acids. Trimming removed 11 bases from V and 7 bases from J, with 17 bases in between.